This T cell receptor beta chain is drawn from a study of cytomegalovirus exposure and HLA in healthy donors. In the PCR, 60 Vbeta and 13 Jbeta primers were used. Method: immunoSEQ multiplex PCR; TCRdb's copy keeps in-frame clones and lacks some. The table has about 68,000 clones, roughly 77% seen once. This clone showed up just once. Its cognate antigen is unknown. Sequence at one end of the junction differs from germline and may be a read error. Distinct nucleotide sequences in the sample also encode this CDR3. Per the germline V gene, CDR1 is SGHDT and CDR2 is YYEEEE. This CDR3 is 13 amino acids long. Regarding the study as a whole: Per a prior analysis, the majority of TCR beta V segments were productive roughly 87% or roughly 30% of the time. Most TCR sequences were uncommon, yet certain public TCRs appeared in many donors. Trimming of TCR beta V- and J-genes showed a link, identified in a later analysis, to a missense DCLRE1C variant.

The TCR originated in a human donor in good health. The sample taken for sequencing was PBMCs. V and J are TRBV5-6 and TRBJ2-7; D may be TRBD1 (6 bases). DNA for the CDR3: TGTGCCAGCAGTTTGGTGGGGGCTGACGAGCAGTACTTC. As protein: CASSLVGADEQYF.